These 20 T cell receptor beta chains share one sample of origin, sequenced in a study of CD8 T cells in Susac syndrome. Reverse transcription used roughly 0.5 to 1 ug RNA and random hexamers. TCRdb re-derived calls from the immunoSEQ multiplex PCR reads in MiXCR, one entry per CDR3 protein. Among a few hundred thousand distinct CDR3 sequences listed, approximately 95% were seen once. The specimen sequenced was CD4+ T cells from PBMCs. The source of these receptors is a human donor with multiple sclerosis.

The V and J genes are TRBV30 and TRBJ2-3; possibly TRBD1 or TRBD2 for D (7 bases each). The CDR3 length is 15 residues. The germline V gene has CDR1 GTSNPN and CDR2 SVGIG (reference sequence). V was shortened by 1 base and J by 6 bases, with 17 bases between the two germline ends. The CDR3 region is CAWSGQGGPRDTQYF. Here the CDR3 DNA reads TGTGCCTGGAGTGGGCAGGGGGGGCCTCGGGATACGCAGTATTTT.

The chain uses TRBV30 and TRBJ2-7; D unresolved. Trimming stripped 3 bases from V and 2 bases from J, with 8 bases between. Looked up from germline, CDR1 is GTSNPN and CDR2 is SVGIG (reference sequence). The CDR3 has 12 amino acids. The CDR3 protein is CAWRTHPYEQYF. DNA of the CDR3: TGTGCCTGGAGGACACACCCCTACGAGCAGTACTTC.

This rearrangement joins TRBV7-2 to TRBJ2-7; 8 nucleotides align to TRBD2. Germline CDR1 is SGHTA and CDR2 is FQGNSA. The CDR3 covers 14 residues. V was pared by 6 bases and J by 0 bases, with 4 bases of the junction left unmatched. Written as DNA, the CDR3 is TGTGCCAGCAGTTATAGCGGGGTCTCCTACGAGCAGTACTTC. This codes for CASSYSGVSYEQYF.

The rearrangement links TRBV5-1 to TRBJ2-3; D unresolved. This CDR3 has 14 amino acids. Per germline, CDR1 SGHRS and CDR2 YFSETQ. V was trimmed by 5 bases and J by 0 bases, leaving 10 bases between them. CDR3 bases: TGCGCCAGCAGGCGACCCGACAGCACAGATACGCAGTATTTT. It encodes CASRRPDSTDTQYF. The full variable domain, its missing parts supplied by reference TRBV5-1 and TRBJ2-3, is KAGVTQTPRYLIKTRGQQVTLSCSPISGHRSVSWYQQTPGQGLQFLFEYFSETQRNKGNFPGRFSGRQFSNSRSEMNVSTLELGDSALYLCASRRPDSTDTQYFGPGTRLTVL.

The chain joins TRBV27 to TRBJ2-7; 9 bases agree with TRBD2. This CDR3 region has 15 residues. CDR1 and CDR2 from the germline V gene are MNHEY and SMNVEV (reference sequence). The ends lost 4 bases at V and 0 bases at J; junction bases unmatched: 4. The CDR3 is CASSSSGAFSYEQYF. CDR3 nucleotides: TGTGCCAGCAGTTCTAGCGGGGCTTTCTCCTACGAGCAGTACTTC.

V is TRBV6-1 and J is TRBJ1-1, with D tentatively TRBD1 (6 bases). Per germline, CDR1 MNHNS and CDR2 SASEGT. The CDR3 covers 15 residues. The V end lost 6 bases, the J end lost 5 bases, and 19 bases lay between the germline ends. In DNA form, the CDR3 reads TGTGCCAGCAGCGTACAGGGTTTTGTTCGAACTGAAGCTTTCTTT. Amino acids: CASSVQGFVRTEAFF.

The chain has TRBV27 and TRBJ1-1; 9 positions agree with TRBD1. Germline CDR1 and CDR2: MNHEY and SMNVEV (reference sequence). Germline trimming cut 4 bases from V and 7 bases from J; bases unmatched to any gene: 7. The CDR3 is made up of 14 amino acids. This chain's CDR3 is CASSSFTGGNEAFF. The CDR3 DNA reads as TGTGCCAGCAGTTCGTTCACAGGGGGCAATGAAGCTTTCTTT.

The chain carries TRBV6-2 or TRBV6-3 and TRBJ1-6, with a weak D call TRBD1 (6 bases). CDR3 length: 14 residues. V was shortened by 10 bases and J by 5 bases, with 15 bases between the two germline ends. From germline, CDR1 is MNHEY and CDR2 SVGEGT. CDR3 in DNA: TGTGCCACTTCAGAGGACAGAAATAATTCACCCCTCCACTTT. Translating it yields CATSEDRNNSPLHF.

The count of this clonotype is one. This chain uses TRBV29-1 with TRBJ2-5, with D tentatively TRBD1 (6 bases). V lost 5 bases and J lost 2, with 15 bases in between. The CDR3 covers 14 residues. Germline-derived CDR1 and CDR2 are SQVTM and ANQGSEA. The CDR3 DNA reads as TGCAGCGTTAAGAGGGACAACTCACAAGAGACCCAGTACTTC. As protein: CSVKRDNSQETQYF.

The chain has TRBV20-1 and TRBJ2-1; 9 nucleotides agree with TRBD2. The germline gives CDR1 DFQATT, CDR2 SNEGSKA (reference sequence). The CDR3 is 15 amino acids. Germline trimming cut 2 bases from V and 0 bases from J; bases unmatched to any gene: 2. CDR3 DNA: TGCAGTGCTAGACGACTAGCGGACTCCTACAATGAGCAGTTCTTC. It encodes CSARRLADSYNEQFF.

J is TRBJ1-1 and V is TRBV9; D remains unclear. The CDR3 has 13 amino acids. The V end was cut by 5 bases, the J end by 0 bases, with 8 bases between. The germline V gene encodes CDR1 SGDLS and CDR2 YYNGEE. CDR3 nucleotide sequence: TGTGCCAGCAGGGCGGTGATGAACACTGAAGCTTTCTTT. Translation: CASRAVMNTEAFF.

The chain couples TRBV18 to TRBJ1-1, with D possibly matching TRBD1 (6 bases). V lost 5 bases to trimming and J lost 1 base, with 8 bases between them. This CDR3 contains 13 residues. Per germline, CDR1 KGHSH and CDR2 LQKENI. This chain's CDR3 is CASSGGANTEAFF. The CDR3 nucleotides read TGTGCCAGCTCAGGGGGCGCGAACACTGAAGCTTTCTTT. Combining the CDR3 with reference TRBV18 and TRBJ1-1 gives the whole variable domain NAGVMQNPRHLVRRRGQEARLRCSPMKGHSHVYWYRQLPEEGLKFMVYLQKENIIDESGMPKERFSAEFPKEGPSILRIQQVVRGDSAAYFCASSGGANTEAFFGQGTRLTVV.

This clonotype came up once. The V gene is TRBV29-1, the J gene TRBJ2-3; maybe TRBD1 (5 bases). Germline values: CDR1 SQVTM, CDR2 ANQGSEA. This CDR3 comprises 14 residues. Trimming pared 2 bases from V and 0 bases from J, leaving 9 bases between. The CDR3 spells CSVEQQESTDTQYF. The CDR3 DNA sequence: TGCAGCGTTGAACAACAGGAAAGCACAGATACGCAGTATTTT.

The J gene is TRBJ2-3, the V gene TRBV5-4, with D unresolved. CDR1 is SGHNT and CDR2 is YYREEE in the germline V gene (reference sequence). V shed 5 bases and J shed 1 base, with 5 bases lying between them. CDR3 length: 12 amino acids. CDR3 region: CASRVGTDTQYF. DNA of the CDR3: TGTGCCAGCAGGGTGGGCACAGATACGCAGTATTTT.

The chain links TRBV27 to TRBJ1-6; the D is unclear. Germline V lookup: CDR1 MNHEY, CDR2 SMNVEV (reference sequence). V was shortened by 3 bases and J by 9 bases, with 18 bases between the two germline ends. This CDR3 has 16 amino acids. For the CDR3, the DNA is TGTGCCAGCAGTTTCATGGGTTCGGGGTACGCTTCACCCCTCCACTTT. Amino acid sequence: CASSFMGSGYASPLHF.

The CDR3 DNA sequence: TGCGCCAGCAGCTTGCGAGGGGAAAACAATGAGCAGTTCTTC. This encodes CASSLRGENNEQFF. The rearrangement links TRBV5-1 to TRBJ2-1; tentatively, D is TRBD1 or TRBD2 (5 bases each). The CDR3 is made up of 14 amino acids. V gave up 1 base and J gave up 5 bases, with 10 bases separating them. Germline V gene lookup returns CDR1 SGHRS and CDR2 YFSETQ.

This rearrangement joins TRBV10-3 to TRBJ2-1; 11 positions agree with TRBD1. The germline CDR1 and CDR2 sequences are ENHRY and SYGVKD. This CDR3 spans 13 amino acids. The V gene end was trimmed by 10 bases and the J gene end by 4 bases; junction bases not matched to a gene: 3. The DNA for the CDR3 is TGTGCCACCGGGACAGGGGGATACAATGAGCAGTTCTTC. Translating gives CATGTGGYNEQFF.

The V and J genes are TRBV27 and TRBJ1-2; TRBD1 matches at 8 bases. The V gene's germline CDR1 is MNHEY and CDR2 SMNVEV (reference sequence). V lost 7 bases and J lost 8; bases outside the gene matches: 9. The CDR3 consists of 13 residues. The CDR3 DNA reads TGTGCCAGCAAGTGGGACAGGACGGGCGGCTACACCTTC. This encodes CASKWDRTGGYTF.

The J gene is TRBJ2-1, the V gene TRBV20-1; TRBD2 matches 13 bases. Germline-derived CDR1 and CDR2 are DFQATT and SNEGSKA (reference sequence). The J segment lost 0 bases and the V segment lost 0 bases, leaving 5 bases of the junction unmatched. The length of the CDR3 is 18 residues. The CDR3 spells CSARDWGLAGSSYNEQFF. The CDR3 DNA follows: TGCAGTGCTAGAGATTGGGGACTAGCGGGGAGCTCCTACAATGAGCAGTTCTTC.

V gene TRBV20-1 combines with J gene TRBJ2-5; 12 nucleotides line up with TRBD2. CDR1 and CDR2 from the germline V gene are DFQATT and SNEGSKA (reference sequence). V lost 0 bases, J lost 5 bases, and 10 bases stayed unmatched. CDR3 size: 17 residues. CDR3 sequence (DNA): TGCAGTGCTAGAGATTTAGGACTAGCGGGGACTTGGGAGACCCAGTACTTC. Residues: CSARDLGLAGTWETQYF.